Listed below are T cell receptor beta chains from one sample, sequenced in a study of shared clonotypes between healthy human individuals. Using immunoSEQ multiplex PCR, the repertoire was profiled, and TCRdb retains in-frame clones only, with some absent. This table has about 490,000 clones, around four fifths appearing once. The sequencing input was PBMCs. Receptors originate from a woman aged 40 to 50 in good health. Some clones in this sample may be carry-over from other donors' samples. Both conserved end residues are part of each CDR3. D genes are given only for firm matches. A row's size may be missing; if present it is once, few, many or a size class.

j_call | d_call | v_call | clone_size | cdr3_nt | cdr3_aa
TRBJ2-7 | . | TRBV28 | . | TGTGCCAGCAGCGACGGGACATCAGACTACGAGCAGTACTTC | CASSDGTSDYEQYF
TRBJ2-5 | TRBD2 | TRBV4-2 | . | TGTGCCAGCAGCCAAGGACTAGCGGGAATAACCCAAGAGACCCAGTACTTC | CASSQGLAGITQETQYF
TRBJ2-1 | . | TRBV7-9 | few | TGTGCCAGCAGCTCCTATCGGGATCTCACCAATGAGCAGTTCTTC | CASSSYRDLTNEQFF
TRBJ2-1 | TRBD2 | TRBV10-3 | . | TGTGCCATCAGTGAGTCGACGGCGACTAGCGGATACAATGAGCAGTTCTTC | CAISESTATSGYNEQFF
TRBJ1-2 | . | TRBV6-1 | . | TGTGCCAGCAGTAACCCAGACAGGAACTATGGCTACACCTTC | CASSNPDRNYGYTF
TRBJ2-3 | . | TRBV4-3 | . | TGCGCCAGCAGCCAAGGACCGCGCGGCACAGATACGCAGTATTTT | CASSQGPRGTDTQYF
TRBJ2-6 | . | TRBV5-1 | . | TGCGCCAGCAGCTTGGTACTGGGGGCCGCCGATCGGGCCAACGTCCTGACTTTC | CASSLVLGAADRANVLTF
TRBJ2-7 | . | TRBV6-6 | . | TGTGCCAGCAGTTATTCTGGAGGCACCCCCGAGCAGTACTTC | CASSYSGGTPEQYF
TRBJ2-1 | . | TRBV6-4 | . | TGTGCCAGCAGTGACTCAGGGAGCTCCTACAATGAGCAGTTCTTC | CASSDSGSSYNEQFF
TRBJ2-2 | . | TRBV30 | . | TGTGCCCGCCGTCTCACCGGGGAGCTGTTTTTT | CARRLTGELFF
TRBJ1-5 | . | TRBV18 | . | TGTGCCAGCTCACCCTCAGATCAGCCCCAGCATTTT | CASSPSDQPQHF
TRBJ2-1 | TRBD1 | TRBV7-3 | . | TGTGCCAGCAGCATGGGGACAGGGGTCGTCGATGAGCAGTTCTTC | CASSMGTGVVDEQFF
TRBJ2-1 | TRBD2 | TRBV27 | . | TGTGCCAGCAGGGTGGGTAGCGGGAACAATGAGCAGTTCTTC | CASRVGSGNNEQFF
TRBJ2-7 | TRBD1 | TRBV5-1 | . | TGCGCCAGCAGCCTCCGACAGGGTTACTACGAGCAGTACTTC | CASSLRQGYYEQYF
TRBJ2-7 | . | TRBV5-5 | . | TGTGCCAGCAGCCTTTACTACGAGCAGTACTTC | CASSLYYEQYF
TRBJ2-1 | TRBD2 | TRBV5-1 | . | TGCGCCAGCAGGCTGACTAGCGGAGGGCATGAGCAGTTCTTC | CASRLTSGGHEQFF
TRBJ2-7 | . | TRBV10-3 | once | TGTGCCATCAGTGACCGACAAAGATCATCCTACGAGCAGTACTTC | CAISDRQRSSYEQYF
TRBJ2-3 | TRBD2 | TRBV10-2 | . | TGCGCCAGCAGGACTAGCGGGAGTGGTGATACGCAGTATTTT | CASRTSGSGDTQYF
TRBJ2-7 | . | TRBV5-4 | . | TGTGCCAGCAGCTTTCGAGGTAATCCCTACGAGCAGTACTTC | CASSFRGNPYEQYF
TRBJ2-3 | TRBD2 | TRBV27 | . | TGTGCCAGCAGTTTATTCTGGACTAGCGGACCCACAGATACGCAGTATTTT | CASSLFWTSGPTDTQYF
TRBJ2-7 | . | TRBV5-1 | . | TGCGCCAGCAGCTTGGAGGGTCAGTTGAGTTACGAGCAGTACTTC | CASSLEGQLSYEQYF
TRBJ2-5 | TRBD1 | TRBV7-6 | few | TGTGCCAGCAGCTCCCCCCTCCCGGGACAGCAAGAGACCCAGTACTTC | CASSSPLPGQQETQYF
TRBJ1-2 | . | TRBV28 | once | TGTGCCAGCAGTGACCCCGGGGACCCCTATGGCTACACCTTC | CASSDPGDPYGYTF
TRBJ1-4 | TRBD1 | TRBV29-1 | . | TGCAGCGTTGGGGACAGGGTTGAAAAACTGTTTTTT | CSVGDRVEKLFF
TRBJ1-2 | . | TRBV7-8 | . | TGTGCCAGCAGTTGGGACACCTATGGCTACACCTTC | CASSWDTYGYTF
TRBJ2-7 | . | TRBV5-1 | . | TGCGCCAGCAGCTCCGGGTACGAGCAGTACTTC | CASSSGYEQYF
TRBJ1-1 | . | TRBV18 | . | TGTGCCAGCTCACTCAGTGCTGCCAGTAACACTGAAGCTTTCTTT | CASSLSAASNTEAFF
TRBJ1-2 | . | TRBV30 | . | TGTGCCTGGAGCCCGCCGGGAAGGGGGGGCTACACCTTC | CAWSPPGRGGYTF
TRBJ1-3 | . | TRBV30 | few | TGTGCCTGGAGTGCCAAGCAGGAGACTGGAAACACCATATATTTT | CAWSAKQETGNTIYF
TRBJ2-3 | . | TRBV18 | once | TGTGCCAGCTCGCCATCTCAGACAGATACGCAGTATTTT | CASSPSQTDTQYF
TRBJ1-5 | . | TRBV6-1 | . | TGTGCCAGCAGTTTGGACAGAGGGGATCAGCCCCAGCATTTT | CASSLDRGDQPQHF
TRBJ2-5 | TRBD1 | TRBV9 | . | TGTGCCAGCAGCGTAGGTGGGACAGGGGCAGAGACCCAGTACTTC | CASSVGGTGAETQYF
TRBJ2-6 | . | TRBV28 | many | TGTGCCAGCAGTTTATTGGCAGGGAGCGCCTCTGGGGCCAACGTCCTGACTTTC | CASSLLAGSASGANVLTF
TRBJ2-3 | TRBD2 | TRBV7-2 | . | TGTGCCAGCAGTTCCAGGTCGGCGGGGGGCACAGATACGCAGTATTTT | CASSSRSAGGTDTQYF
TRBJ1-2 | . | TRBV19 | . | TGTGCCAGTAGCGAAACCAGTAGGTGGCTTGGGGGCTACACCTTC | CASSETSRWLGGYTF
TRBJ2-7 | TRBD2 | TRBV4-1 | . | TGCGCCAGCAGCCAAGACTTAGCGGGAGCTACATCCTACGAGCAGTACTTC | CASSQDLAGATSYEQYF